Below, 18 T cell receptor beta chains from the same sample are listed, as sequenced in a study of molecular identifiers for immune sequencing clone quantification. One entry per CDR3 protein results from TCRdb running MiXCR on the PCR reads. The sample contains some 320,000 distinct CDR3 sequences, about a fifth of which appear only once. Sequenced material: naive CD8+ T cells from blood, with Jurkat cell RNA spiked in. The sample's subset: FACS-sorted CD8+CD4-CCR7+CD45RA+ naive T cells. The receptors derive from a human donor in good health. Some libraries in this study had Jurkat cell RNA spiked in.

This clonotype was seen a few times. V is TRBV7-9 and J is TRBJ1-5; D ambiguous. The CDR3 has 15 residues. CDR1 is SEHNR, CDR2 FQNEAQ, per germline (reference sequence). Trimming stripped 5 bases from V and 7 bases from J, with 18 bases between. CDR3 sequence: CASSQETEAWQPQHF. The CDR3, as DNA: TGTGCCAGCAGCCAGGAAACCGAGGCTTGGCAGCCCCAGCATTTT.

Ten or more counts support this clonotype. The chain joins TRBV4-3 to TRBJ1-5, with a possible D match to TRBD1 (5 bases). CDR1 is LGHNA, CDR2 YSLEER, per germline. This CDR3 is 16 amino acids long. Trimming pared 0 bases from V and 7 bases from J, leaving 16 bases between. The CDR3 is CASSQDRWGDGQPQHF. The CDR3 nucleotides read TGCGCCAGCAGCCAAGATAGGTGGGGGGACGGACAGCCCCAGCATTTT.

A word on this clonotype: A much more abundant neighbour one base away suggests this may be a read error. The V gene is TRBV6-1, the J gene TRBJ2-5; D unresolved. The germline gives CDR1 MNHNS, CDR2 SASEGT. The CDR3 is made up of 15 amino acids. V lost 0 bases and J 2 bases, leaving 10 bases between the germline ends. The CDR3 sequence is CASSEARSVQETQYF. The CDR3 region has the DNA TGTGCCAGCAGTGAAGCGCGTTCAGTACAAGAGACCCAGTACTTC.

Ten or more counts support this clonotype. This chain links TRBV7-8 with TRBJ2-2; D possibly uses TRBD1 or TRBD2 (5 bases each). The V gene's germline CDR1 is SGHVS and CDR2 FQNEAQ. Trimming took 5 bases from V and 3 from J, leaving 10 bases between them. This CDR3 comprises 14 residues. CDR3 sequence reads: CASSTGPYTGELFF. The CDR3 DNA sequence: TGTGCCAGCAGCACGGGGCCCTACACCGGGGAGCTGTTTTTT.

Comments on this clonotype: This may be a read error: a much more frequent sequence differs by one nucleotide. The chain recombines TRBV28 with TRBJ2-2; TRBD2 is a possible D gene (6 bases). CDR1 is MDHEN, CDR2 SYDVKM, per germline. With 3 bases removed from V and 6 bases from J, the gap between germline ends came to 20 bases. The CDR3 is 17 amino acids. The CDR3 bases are TGTGCCAGCAGTTTCCCCCTTCGGGAGCTTAACGCCGGGGAGCTGTTTTTT. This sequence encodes CASSFPLRELNAGELFF.

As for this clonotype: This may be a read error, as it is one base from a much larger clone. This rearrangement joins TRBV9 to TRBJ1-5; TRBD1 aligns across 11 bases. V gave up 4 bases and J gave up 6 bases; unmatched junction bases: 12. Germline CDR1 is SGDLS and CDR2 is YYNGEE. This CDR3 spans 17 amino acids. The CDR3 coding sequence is TGTGCCAGCAGCCCCCCAGACTCGGACAGGGGGCGTCAGCCCCAGCATTTT. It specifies CASSPPDSDRGRQPQHF.

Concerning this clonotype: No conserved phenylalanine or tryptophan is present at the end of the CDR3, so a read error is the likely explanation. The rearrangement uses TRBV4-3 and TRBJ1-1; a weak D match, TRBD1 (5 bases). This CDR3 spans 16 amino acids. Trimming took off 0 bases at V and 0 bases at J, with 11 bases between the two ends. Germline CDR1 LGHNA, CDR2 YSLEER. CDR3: CASSQDRGRMNTEAFS. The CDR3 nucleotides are TGCGCCAGCAGCCAAGATAGGGGACGGATGAACACTGAAGCTTTCTCT.

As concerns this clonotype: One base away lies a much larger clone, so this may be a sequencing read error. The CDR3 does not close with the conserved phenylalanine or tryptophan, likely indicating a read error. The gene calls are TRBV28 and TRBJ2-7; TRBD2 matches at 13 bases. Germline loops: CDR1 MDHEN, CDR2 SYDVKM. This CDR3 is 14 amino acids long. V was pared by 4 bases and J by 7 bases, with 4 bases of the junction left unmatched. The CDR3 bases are TGTGCCAGCAGTTGGACTAGCGGGAGTCGAGAGCAGTACTCC. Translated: CASSWTSGSREQYS.

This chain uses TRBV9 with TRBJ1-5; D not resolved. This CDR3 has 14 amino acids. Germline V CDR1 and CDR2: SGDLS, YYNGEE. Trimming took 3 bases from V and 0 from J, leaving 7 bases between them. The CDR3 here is CASSEDNSNQPQHF. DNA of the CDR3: TGTGCCAGCAGCGAAGACAATAGCAATCAGCCCCAGCATTTT.

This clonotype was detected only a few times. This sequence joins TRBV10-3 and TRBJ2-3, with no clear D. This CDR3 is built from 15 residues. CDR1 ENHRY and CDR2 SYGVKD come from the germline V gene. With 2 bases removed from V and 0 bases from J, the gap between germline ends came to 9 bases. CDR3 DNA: TGTGCCATCAGTGAGGTGACAAGTAGCACAGATACGCAGTATTTT. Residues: CAISEVTSSTDTQYF.

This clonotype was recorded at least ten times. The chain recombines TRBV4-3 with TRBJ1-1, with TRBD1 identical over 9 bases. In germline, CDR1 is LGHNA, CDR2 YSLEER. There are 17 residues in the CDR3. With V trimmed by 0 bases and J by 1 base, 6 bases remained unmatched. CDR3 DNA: TGCGCCAGCAGCCAAGATAGAACAGGGGGCCAGAACACTGAAGCTTTCTTT. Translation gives CASSQDRTGGQNTEAFF.

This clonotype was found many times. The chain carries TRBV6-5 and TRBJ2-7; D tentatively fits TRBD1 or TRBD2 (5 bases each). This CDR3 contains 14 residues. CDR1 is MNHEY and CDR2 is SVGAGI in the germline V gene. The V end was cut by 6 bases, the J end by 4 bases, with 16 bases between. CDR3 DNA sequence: TGTGCCAGCAGCCCATTCCCCGGGGCATACGAGCAGTACTTC. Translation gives CASSPFPGAYEQYF.

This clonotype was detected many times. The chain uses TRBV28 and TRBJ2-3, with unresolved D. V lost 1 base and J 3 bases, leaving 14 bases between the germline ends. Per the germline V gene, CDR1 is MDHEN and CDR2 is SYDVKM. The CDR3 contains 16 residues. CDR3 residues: CASSLYGTRTTDTQYF. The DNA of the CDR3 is TGTGCCAGCAGTTTATACGGCACCAGAACAACAGATACGCAGTATTTT.

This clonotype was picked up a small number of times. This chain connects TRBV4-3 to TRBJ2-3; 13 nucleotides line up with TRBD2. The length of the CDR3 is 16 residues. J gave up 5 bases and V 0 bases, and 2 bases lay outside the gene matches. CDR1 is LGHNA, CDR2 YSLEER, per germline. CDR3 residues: CASSQDRLAGGDTQYF. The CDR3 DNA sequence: TGCGCCAGCAGCCAAGATCGACTAGCGGGAGGAGATACGCAGTATTTT.

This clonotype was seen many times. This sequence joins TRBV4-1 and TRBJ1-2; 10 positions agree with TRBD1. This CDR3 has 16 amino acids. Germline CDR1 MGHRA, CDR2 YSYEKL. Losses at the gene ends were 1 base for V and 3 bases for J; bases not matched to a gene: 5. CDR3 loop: CASSQGQGAGDYGYTF. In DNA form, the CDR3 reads TGCGCCAGCAGCCAAGGACAGGGGGCAGGCGACTATGGCTACACCTTC.

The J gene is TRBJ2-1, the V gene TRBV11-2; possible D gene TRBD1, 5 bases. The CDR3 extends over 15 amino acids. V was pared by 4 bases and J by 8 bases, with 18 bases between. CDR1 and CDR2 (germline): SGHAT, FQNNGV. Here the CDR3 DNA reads TGTGCCAGCAGCTCCACAGCCAGGGTAGTCGATGAGCAGTTCTTC. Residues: CASSSTARVVDEQFF.

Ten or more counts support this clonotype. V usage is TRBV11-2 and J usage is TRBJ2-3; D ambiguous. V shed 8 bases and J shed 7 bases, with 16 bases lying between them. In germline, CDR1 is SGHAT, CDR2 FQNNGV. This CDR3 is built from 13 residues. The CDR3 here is CASRESGSNTQYF. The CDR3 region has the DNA TGTGCCAGCCGCGAGAGTGGGTCAAATACGCAGTATTTT.

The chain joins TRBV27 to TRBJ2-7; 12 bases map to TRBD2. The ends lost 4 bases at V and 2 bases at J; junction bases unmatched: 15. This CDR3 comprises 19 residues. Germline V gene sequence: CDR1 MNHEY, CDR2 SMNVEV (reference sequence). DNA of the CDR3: TGTGCCAGCAGTTCGGGACTAGCGGGTCATAAAACAGCGCCCTACGAGCAGTACTTC. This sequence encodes CASSSGLAGHKTAPYEQYF.